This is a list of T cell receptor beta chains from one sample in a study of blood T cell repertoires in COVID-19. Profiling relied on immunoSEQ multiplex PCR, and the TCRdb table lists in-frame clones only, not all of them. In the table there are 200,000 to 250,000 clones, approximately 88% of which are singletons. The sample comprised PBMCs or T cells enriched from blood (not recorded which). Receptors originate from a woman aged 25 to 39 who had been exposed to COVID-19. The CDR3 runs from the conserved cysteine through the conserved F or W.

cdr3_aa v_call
CASSSGQSGFYEQYF TRBV11-3
CASSLAGDNYGYTF TRBV28
CASSLGDRGNTEAFF TRBV28
CASSIVGGSVTEAFF TRBV19
CATSEAPGQPQHF TRBV24-1
CASSHDSSGNTIYF TRBV5-1
CASSLVRAGRPITSTDTQYF TRBV13
CAWRRPTGVGTEAFF TRBV30
CAWSVRRGQPQHF TRBV30
CASSVAGGLPYEQYF TRBV6-5